This TCR beta chain was documented in a study of Graves' ophthalmopathy and Graves' hyperthyroidism. Study-level background: No treatment had been given when peripheral blood was collected at initial diagnosis.

PBMCs were isolated from a roughly 10 ml sample of fresh peripheral blood. CDR3 regions of TCR beta were amplified from RNA transcripts. HTBI primers primed a first-round RT-PCR, and a second-round multiplex PCR followed. TCRdb reanalysed the multiplex PCR reads using MiXCR and keeps one entry per CDR3 protein. The table records hundreds of thousands of distinct CDR3 sequences, just over 40% of them present only once. As concerns this clonotype: Its antigen is undetermined.

Germline V gene sequence: CDR1 ENHRY, CDR2 SYGVKD. The CDR3 runs 15 residues. Trimming took 10 bases from V and 2 from J; bases not matched to a gene: 8. General study findings and limits: The authors also found most expanded thyroid clonotypes above 0.001 frequency in blood. Ophthalmopathy versus stable hyperthyroidism: 13-signature model gave less than 90% sensitivity, 75% to 82% specificity.

The TCR comes from an adult man with Graves' ophthalmopathy. Sequences were obtained from peripheral blood. The chain carries TRBV10-3 and TRBJ2-6, with TRBD1 identical over 7 bases. The CDR3 DNA reads as TGTGCCACCGGGACAGAGGGGACTGGGGCCAACGTCCTGACTTTC. This codes for CATGTEGTGANVLTF.